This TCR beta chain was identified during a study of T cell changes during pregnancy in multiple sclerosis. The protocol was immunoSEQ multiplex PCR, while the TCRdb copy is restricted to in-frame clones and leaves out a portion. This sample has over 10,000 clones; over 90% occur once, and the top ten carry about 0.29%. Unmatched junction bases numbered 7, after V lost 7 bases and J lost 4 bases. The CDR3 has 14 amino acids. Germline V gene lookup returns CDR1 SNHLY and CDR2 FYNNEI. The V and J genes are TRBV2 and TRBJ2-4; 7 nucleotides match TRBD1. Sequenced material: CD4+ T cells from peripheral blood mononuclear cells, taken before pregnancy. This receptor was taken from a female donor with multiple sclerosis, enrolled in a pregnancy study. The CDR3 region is CASTLTGLKNIQYF. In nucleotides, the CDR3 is TGTGCCAGCACCCTGACAGGGTTAAAAAACATTCAGTACTTC.